The rows below give T cell receptor delta chains drawn from one sample of a study of Vδ1+ human thymocytes. TCRdb re-called the multiplex PCR reads with CATT. This repertoire shows more than 50,000 delta-chain clones, around 16% found once; its top ten account for approximately 0.4%. The sequenced sample was Vdelta1+ gamma-delta thymocytes from the thymus. The receptors stem from a girl in the first two years of life who had congenital heart surgery. The CDR3 runs from the conserved cysteine through the conserved F or W. A D gene is named only where the DNA matches it firmly. Not all rows give a size; the values are once, few, many and, for expanded clones, a class.

j_gene,d_gene,abundance,v_gene,CDR3nt,CDR3aa
TRDJ1,.,.,TRDV1,TGTGCTCTTGGGGAACTACGGACCCCGGGGCTTTTGAGGGATAAGTCGATCACCGATAAACTCATCTTT,CALGELRTPGLLRDKSITDKLIF
TRDJ1,.,few,TRDV1,TGTGCTCTTGGGGAACAGAGGATAGATCCTACCTACGTGGGGTTATACACCGATAAACTCATCTTT,CALGEQRIDPTYVGLYTDKLIF
TRDJ1,TRDD3,.,TRDV1,TGTGCTCTTGGGGACCCGCCAGGTAGTTCCTACCCTGAACTGGGGGATACGCCTCCTTACACCGATAAACTCATCTTT,CALGDPPGSSYPELGDTPPYTDKLIF
TRDJ1,TRDD3,.,TRDV1,TGCGCTCTTGGGGGCACTTCCTACGATTCTGGGGGATACGAGTTCACCGATAAACTCATCTTT,CALGGTSYDSGGYEFTDKLIF
TRDJ1,.,few,TRDV1,TGTGCTCTTGGGGAACTGCTGTCGGCGTCAAACACCGATAAACTCATCTTT,CALGELLSASNTDKLIF
TRDJ1,TRDD3,few,TRDV1,TGTGCTCTTGGGGAATGTGTCCCACTGGGGGATCCGGCCGATAAACTCATCTTT,CALGECVPLGDPADKLIF
TRDJ1,.,.,TRDV1,TGTGCTCTTGGGGAATGGTCCTGGAGGGACCGTTTGCACACCGATAAACTCATCTTT,CALGEWSWRDRLHTDKLIF
TRDJ1,TRDD3,.,TRDV1,TGTGCTCTTGGGGAACTTCGAAGGGATGATCCTACCGCGACTGGGGGACACGCGGATAAACTCATCTTT,CALGELRRDDPTATGGHADKLIF
TRDJ1,TRDD2,few,TRDV1,TGTGCTCTTGGGGAACCGCTACGTGGGGCCTTCCTACGCGGGCGGGATAAACTCATCTTT,CALGEPLRGAFLRGRDKLIF
TRDJ1,TRDD3,.,TRDV1,TGTGCTCTTGGGGAACTACGTGGGGGATCTCATCTCTACACCGATAAACTCATCTTT,CALGELRGGSHLYTDKLIF
TRDJ1,TRDD3,few,TRDV1,TGTGCTCTTGGGAACACCAGATACGGAGGCGTACTGGGGACGCTAGATAAACTCATCTTT,CALGNTRYGGVLGTLDKLIF
TRDJ1,TRDD2,few,TRDV1,TGTGCTCTTGGGGAGTGGACCCCCGCCTTCCTCCAAATATACTCTGTTAAACTCATCTTT,CALGEWTPAFLQIYSVKLIF
TRDJ1,.,.,TRDV1,TGTGCTCTTGGGCCCCTGTCTTCCTCTAAAAGAGGAACCGATAAACTCATCTTT,CALGPLSSSKRGTDKLIF
TRDJ1,TRDD3,few,TRDV2,TGTGCCTGTGACAATACTGGGGGATACGTGGGGACCGGTAAACTCATCTTT,CACDNTGGYVGTGKLIF
TRDJ1,.,.,TRDV2,TGTGCCTGTGACACCAGGGGACTGTACACCGATAAACTCATCTTT,CACDTRGLYTDKLIF
TRDJ1,TRDD3,.,TRDV2,TGTGCCTGTGACACGCTGGGGGATATACTGTACACCGATAAACTCATCTTT,CACDTLGDILYTDKLIF
TRDJ1,.,few,TRDV1,TGTGCTCTTGGGGAAGGGCGCCTGAGTGGGACCGATAAACTCATCTTT,CALGEGRLSGTDKLIF
TRDJ1,TRDD3,.,TRDV1,TGTGCTCTCGTAGACACTCTGTACTGGGGGCTTAGATACACCGATAAACTCATCTTT,CALVDTLYWGLRYTDKLIF
TRDJ1,TRDD3,few,TRDV1,TGTGCTCTTGGGGAACGGTCCACCTGGGGGTCCCAGTACGATAAACTCATCTTT,CALGERSTWGSQYDKLIF
TRDJ1,TRDD3,.,TRDV1,TGTGCTCTTGGGACCCTCCGGACTTCGCCCAGTGGGATACTGGGGGATACGCCAACTTCCGATAAACTCATCTTT,CALGTLRTSPSGILGDTPTSDKLIF
TRDJ1,TRDD3,few,TRDV1,TGTGCTCTTGGGGATCCTAACTGGGGGATCGAGTACACCGATAAACTCATCTTT,CALGDPNWGIEYTDKLIF
TRDJ1,TRDD3,.,TRDV1,TGTGCTCTTGGGGAATGTGTTATCCGACTGGGGGATACGTACACCGATAAACTCATCTTT,CALGECVIRLGDTYTDKLIF
TRDJ1,.,.,TRDV1,TGTGCTCTTGGGGAGGTCAGTGGCCTTTGTCTTGGGGCCGATAAACTCATCTTT,CALGEVSGLCLGADKLIF
TRDJ1,.,few,TRDV1,TGTGCTCTTGGCTGTTTCCCACGCTTCGTACTGGGATCCGATAAACTCATCTTT,CALGCFPRFVLGSDKLIF
TRDJ1,.,few,TRDV1,TGTGCTCTTGGGGTGCTGAGCCTTCCTAGGGGGGATATGAAGAAGTACACCGATAAACTCATCTTT,CALGVLSLPRGDMKKYTDKLIF
TRDJ1,.,.,TRDV1,TGTGCTCTTGGGGTCACCCCAACATTCCCGTTTGGGACCGATAAACTCATCTTT,CALGVTPTFPFGTDKLIF
TRDJ1,.,few,TRDV1,TGTGCTCTTGGGTTCTTCCTACAGCCCTGGGGGTCTACCGATAAACTCATCTTT,CALGFFLQPWGSTDKLIF
TRDJ1,TRDD3,few,TRDV1,TGTGCTCTTGGGGAACTATCCCTCTCCAGACTGGGGGAACCAGCCAGCCACACCGATAAACTCATCTTT,CALGELSLSRLGEPASHTDKLIF
TRDJ1,TRDD3,few,TRDV1,TGTGCTCTTGGGGAACCCTTCCTAAAGGCGGTTGGTGGGGGATACGCGTACACCGATAAACTCATCTTT,CALGEPFLKAVGGGYAYTDKLIF
TRDJ1,.,.,TRAV29/DV5,TGTGCAGCAAAGCATGGGTCTTCCGAGGGGGCCGATAAACTCATCTTT,CAAKHGSSEGADKLIF